The 25 T cell receptor beta chains presented below share a single source sample, sequenced in a study of OX40 agonist ivuxolimab in advanced cancers. Receptors were amplified or captured by the immunoSEQ multiplex PCR assay. The clones in this table, taken by TCRdb from immuneACCESS, are in-frame only. Not every clone is retained; where verified, under half of the shortfall comes from an unresolved V gene, and the cause of the rest is unknown. This sample has approximately 87,000 clones in its table, and about 92% of those were observed once. The top ten clones comprise 3% to 3.5% of the sample. The sample was CD4+ or CD8+ T cells sorted from blood, taken in a trial of the OX40 agonist ivuxolimab. These receptors were obtained from an adult with an advanced solid tumor such as melanoma, head and neck, liver or kidney cancer.

The chain carries TRBV5-4 and TRBJ1-1; 9 nucleotides agree with TRBD1. Trimming cost V 3 bases and J 5 bases; bases outside gene matches: 8. CDR1 SGHNT and CDR2 YYREEE come from the germline V gene (reference sequence). The CDR3 runs to 15 residues. Here the CDR3 DNA reads TGTGCCAGCAGCTCGAGGGACAGGGCGGCTACTGAAGCTTTCTTT. It is translated as CASSSRDRAATEAFF.

The chain recombines TRBV6-6 with TRBJ2-1, with 13 bases matching TRBD2. The CDR3 is 14 amino acids. Germline V gives CDR1 MNHNY, CDR2 SVGAGI (reference sequence). V trimming: 7 bases; J trimming: 4 bases; junction bases outside the gene matches: 1. For the CDR3, the DNA is TGTGCCAGCAAACTAGCGGGAGGGTACAATGAGCAGTTCTTC. The encoded protein is CASKLAGGYNEQFF.

The chain combines TRBV5-6 with TRBJ2-3; tentatively, D is TRBD1 or TRBD2 (5 bases each). Per germline, CDR1 SGHDT and CDR2 YYEEEE. V was shortened by 4 bases and J by 2 bases, with 17 bases between the two germline ends. The CDR3 has 16 amino acids. CDR3 amino acids: CASSGDRAYLTDTQYF. The CDR3 DNA reads TGTGCCAGCAGCGGGGACCGCGCATACCTCACAGATACGCAGTATTTT.

The chain carries TRBV29-1 and TRBJ2-2; D remains ambiguous. Deletions cut 7 bases from V and 2 bases from J, with 11 bases between. CDR3 length: 13 residues. Germline V gene data show CDR1 as SQVTM and CDR2 as ANQGSEA. The CDR3 sequence is CSAMDANTGELFF. The CDR3 nucleotides read TGCAGCGCAATGGACGCCAACACCGGGGAGCTGTTTTTT.

As concerns this clone: An end of the junction does not agree with germline; a read error may underlie this. The CDR3 bases are TGTGCCAGCAGCGCCGGGGCCCACTACGGCTACACCTTC. This gives the protein CASSAGAHYGYTF. This chain links TRBV9 with TRBJ1-2, with D possibly TRBD1 on 5 matching bases. The CDR3 runs 13 residues. CDR1 is SGDLS, CDR2 YYNGEE, per germline.

This clone has a single count. The chain is built from TRBV11-2 and TRBJ2-5, with a weak D call TRBD1 (6 bases). Trimming took off 2 bases at V and 5 bases at J, with 9 bases between the two ends. CDR3 length equals 13 residues. The germline gives CDR1 SGHAT, CDR2 FQNNGV. Here the CDR3 DNA reads TGTGCCAGCAGCTTAACAGGGTTGGAGACCCAGTACTTC. Translating it yields CASSLTGLETQYF.

By sample share, this clone is medium-sized. The chain is built from TRBV11-2 and TRBJ2-7; D not resolved. Looked up from germline, CDR1 is SGHAT and CDR2 is FQNNGV. Trimming pared 4 bases from V and 3 bases from J, leaving 13 bases between. This CDR3 has 14 residues. CDR3 nucleotides: TGTGCCAGCAGCTCATACGACGGCGGCTACGAGCAGTACTTC. It specifies CASSSYDGGYEQYF.

The rearrangement uses TRBV6-5 and TRBJ1-2; D is perhaps TRBD1 (5 bases). The CDR3 is made up of 11 amino acids. Trimming cost V 10 bases and J 4 bases, with 10 bases left between them. Germline CDR1 MNHEY, CDR2 SVGAGI. The CDR3 here is CAIDSAYGYTF. Here the CDR3 DNA reads TGTGCCATTGACAGTGCCTATGGCTACACCTTC.

The chain carries TRBV5-1 and TRBJ2-1; D remains ambiguous. Germline-derived CDR1 and CDR2 are SGHRS and YFSETQ. The ends were cut back, 1 base at V and 9 bases at J, with 5 bases in the middle. This CDR3 contains 11 residues. The CDR3 coding sequence is TGCGCCAGCAGCTTGACAGTTGAGCAGTTCTTC. Translating it yields CASSLTVEQFF.

The chain carries TRBV7-9 and TRBJ2-2; TRBD1 might be the D (5 bases). The CDR3 has 16 amino acids. V was trimmed by 5 bases and J by 5 bases, leaving 18 bases between them. CDR1 is SEHNR and CDR2 is FQNEAQ in the germline V gene (reference sequence). The CDR3 loop reads CASSGSGREVTGELFF. As DNA, the CDR3 is TGTGCCAGCAGCGGATCCGGCAGGGAAGTAACCGGGGAGCTGTTTTTT.

The genes are TRBV6-1 and TRBJ2-1; 8 positions match TRBD2. Germline CDR1 and CDR2: MNHNS and SASEGT. The junction had 9 bases not matched to a gene; V was cut back by 8 bases and J by 3 bases. This CDR3 region has 15 residues. CDR3 in amino acids: CASELLAENYNEQFF. The CDR3 coding sequence is TGTGCCAGCGAACTACTAGCGGAAAACTACAATGAGCAGTTCTTC.

Written as DNA, the CDR3 is TGTGCCAGCAGCTTAGTTGGACAGGGCCTCTACGAGCAGTACTTC. Translated, it gives CASSLVGQGLYEQYF. V and J are TRBV13 and TRBJ2-7, with 8 bases that match TRBD1. This CDR3 has 15 amino acids. With 1 base clipped from V and 3 bases from J, the junction kept 5 bases outside the gene matches. Germline CDR1 reads PRHDT; CDR2 reads FYEKMQ (reference sequence). Full variable domain (remainder filled in from reference TRBV13 and TRBJ2-7): AAGVIQSPRHLIKEKRETATLKCYPIPRHDTVYWYQQGPGQDPQFLISFYEKMQSDKGSIPDRFSAQQFSDYHSELNMSSLELGDSALYFCASSLVGQGLYEQYFGPGTRLTVT.

The rearrangement joins TRBV5-6 to TRBJ1-2; D not certain. Between the trimmed V and J ends, which lost 0 bases and 5 bases, there was a span of 8 bases. Germline lookup yields CDR1 SGHDT and CDR2 YYEEEE. This CDR3 contains 13 residues. The CDR3 loop reads CASSLERLYGYTF. CDR3 DNA sequence: TGTGCCAGCAGCTTGGAACGACTTTATGGCTACACCTTC. The entire variable domain, with the rest obtained from reference TRBV5-6 and TRBJ1-2, is as follows: DAGVTQSPTHLIKTRGQQVTLRCSPKSGHDTVSWYQQALGQGPQFIFQYYEEEERQRGNFPDRFSGHQFPNYSSELNVNALLLGDSALYLCASSLERLYGYTFGSGTRLTVV.

V is TRBV29-1 and J is TRBJ1-2; D possibly corresponds to TRBD1 (5 bases). The germline V gene encodes CDR1 SQVTM and CDR2 ANQGSEA. The V end was cut by 4 bases, the J end by 6 bases, with 9 bases between. The CDR3 covers 11 residues. The DNA for the CDR3 is TGCAGCGTTGGGGCAGGGAATGGCTACACCTTC. Its protein product is CSVGAGNGYTF.

V and J are TRBV19 and TRBJ2-4, with TRBD2 matching 8 bases. Germline values: CDR1 LNHDA, CDR2 SQIVND (reference sequence). V shed 7 bases, J shed 10 bases, and the junction held 3 bases outside the gene matches. This CDR3 has 11 residues. The CDR3 spells CASTPGGIQYF. The CDR3 DNA reads as TGTGCCAGTACCCCGGGAGGGATTCAGTACTTC.

DNA of the CDR3: TGTGCCAGCAGCTTAGATCTAGCGGGGGGGGTCGCAGATACGCAGTATTTT. Protein: CASSLDLAGGVADTQYF. J is TRBJ2-3 and V is TRBV11-2; 12 bases are shared with TRBD2. The CDR3 has 17 residues. V lost 0 bases, J lost 4 bases, and 5 bases stayed unmatched. Germline V CDR1 and CDR2: SGHAT, FQNNGV.

This clone came up once. V usage is TRBV15 and J usage is TRBJ2-1; 7 nucleotides align to TRBD2. Trimming cost V 1 base and J 4 bases; bases outside gene matches: 7. Germline loops: CDR1 LNHNV, CDR2 YYDKDF (reference sequence). The CDR3 is made up of 16 amino acids. The CDR3 DNA reads as TGTGCCACCAGCAGAGTTGGCGCGGGAGTGTACAATGAGCAGTTCTTC. It codes for CATSRVGAGVYNEQFF.

The V gene is TRBV19, the J gene TRBJ2-7; D perhaps matches TRBD1 (5 bases). The V end was cut by 3 bases, the J end by 3 bases, with 12 bases between. Germline CDR1 and CDR2: LNHDA and SQIVND (reference sequence). The CDR3 consists of 14 residues. The CDR3 reads CASSMSAGNYEQYF. CDR3 nucleotides: TGTGCCAGTAGTATGTCGGCAGGGAACTACGAGCAGTACTTC.

The V gene is TRBV28, the J gene TRBJ1-5; D might be TRBD1 (5 bases). V was trimmed by 7 bases and J by 0 bases, leaving 16 bases between them. Germline CDR1 MDHEN, CDR2 SYDVKM. CDR3 length equals 16 residues. Here the CDR3 reads CASNTITGYSNQPQHF. CDR3 DNA: TGTGCCAGCAATACAATTACAGGCTATAGCAATCAGCCCCAGCATTTT.

The genes are TRBV27 and TRBJ2-7, with 10 bases fitting TRBD1. The germline gives CDR1 MNHEY, CDR2 SMNVEV (reference sequence). The CDR3 length is 16 residues. With 5 bases clipped from V and 5 bases from J, the junction kept 12 bases outside the gene matches. The CDR3 reads CASSPQGRDRGDEQYF. The CDR3 region has the DNA TGTGCCAGCAGTCCCCAGGGACGGGACAGGGGTGACGAGCAGTACTTC.

The chain uses TRBV19 and TRBJ2-1; D uncertain. The germline V gene encodes CDR1 LNHDA and CDR2 SQIVND (reference sequence). Trimming took off 6 bases at V and 3 bases at J, with 9 bases between the two ends. This CDR3 region has 13 residues. The DNA of the CDR3 is TGTGCCAGTAGACTGGACCTCTACAATGAGCAGTTCTTC. It yields the protein CASRLDLYNEQFF.

The chain links TRBV30 to TRBJ2-3, with 8 positions matching TRBD1. Per germline, CDR1 GTSNPN and CDR2 SVGIG (reference sequence). CDR3 length: 13 residues. The CDR3 region is CATDRVRADTQYF. The CDR3 DNA reads TGTGCAACGGACAGGGTTCGGGCAGATACGCAGTATTTT. Full variable domain (remainder filled in from reference TRBV30 and TRBJ2-3): SQTIHQWPATLVQPVGSPLSLECTVEGTSNPNLYWYRQAAGRGLQLLFYSVGIGQISSEVPQNLSASRPQDRQFILSSKKLLLSDSGFYLCATDRVRADTQYFGPGTRLTVL.

This clone has only one observation. This chain uses TRBV19 with TRBJ2-7, with D maybe TRBD1 (6 bases). Germline loops: CDR1 LNHDA, CDR2 SQIVND (reference sequence). Trimming took off 5 bases at V and 2 bases at J, with 16 bases between the two ends. The CDR3 is 15 amino acids. CDR3 in amino acids: CASSFAVGTPYEQYF. As DNA, the CDR3 is TGTGCCAGTAGTTTCGCGGTTGGGACACCCTACGAGCAGTACTTC.

This clone was seen just once. V usage is TRBV4-1 and J usage is TRBJ2-5; D may be TRBD1 (6 bases). V gave up 4 bases and J gave up 5 bases, with 14 bases separating them. Germline CDR1 is MGHRA and CDR2 is YSYEKL. The CDR3 runs 14 residues. The CDR3 DNA sequence: TGCGCCAGCAGCCCTCGACAGGCGGACGAGACCCAGTACTTC. Encoded protein: CASSPRQADETQYF.

V gene TRBV7-9 combines with J gene TRBJ2-7; possible D gene TRBD1, 7 bases. Germline loops: CDR1 SEHNR, CDR2 FQNEAQ (reference sequence). With 5 bases removed from V and 4 bases from J, the gap between germline ends came to 12 bases. The CDR3 is 13 residues long. The CDR3 bases are TGTGCCAGCAGCCCAGGGGGGATTTACGAGCAGTACTTC. It specifies CASSPGGIYEQYF.